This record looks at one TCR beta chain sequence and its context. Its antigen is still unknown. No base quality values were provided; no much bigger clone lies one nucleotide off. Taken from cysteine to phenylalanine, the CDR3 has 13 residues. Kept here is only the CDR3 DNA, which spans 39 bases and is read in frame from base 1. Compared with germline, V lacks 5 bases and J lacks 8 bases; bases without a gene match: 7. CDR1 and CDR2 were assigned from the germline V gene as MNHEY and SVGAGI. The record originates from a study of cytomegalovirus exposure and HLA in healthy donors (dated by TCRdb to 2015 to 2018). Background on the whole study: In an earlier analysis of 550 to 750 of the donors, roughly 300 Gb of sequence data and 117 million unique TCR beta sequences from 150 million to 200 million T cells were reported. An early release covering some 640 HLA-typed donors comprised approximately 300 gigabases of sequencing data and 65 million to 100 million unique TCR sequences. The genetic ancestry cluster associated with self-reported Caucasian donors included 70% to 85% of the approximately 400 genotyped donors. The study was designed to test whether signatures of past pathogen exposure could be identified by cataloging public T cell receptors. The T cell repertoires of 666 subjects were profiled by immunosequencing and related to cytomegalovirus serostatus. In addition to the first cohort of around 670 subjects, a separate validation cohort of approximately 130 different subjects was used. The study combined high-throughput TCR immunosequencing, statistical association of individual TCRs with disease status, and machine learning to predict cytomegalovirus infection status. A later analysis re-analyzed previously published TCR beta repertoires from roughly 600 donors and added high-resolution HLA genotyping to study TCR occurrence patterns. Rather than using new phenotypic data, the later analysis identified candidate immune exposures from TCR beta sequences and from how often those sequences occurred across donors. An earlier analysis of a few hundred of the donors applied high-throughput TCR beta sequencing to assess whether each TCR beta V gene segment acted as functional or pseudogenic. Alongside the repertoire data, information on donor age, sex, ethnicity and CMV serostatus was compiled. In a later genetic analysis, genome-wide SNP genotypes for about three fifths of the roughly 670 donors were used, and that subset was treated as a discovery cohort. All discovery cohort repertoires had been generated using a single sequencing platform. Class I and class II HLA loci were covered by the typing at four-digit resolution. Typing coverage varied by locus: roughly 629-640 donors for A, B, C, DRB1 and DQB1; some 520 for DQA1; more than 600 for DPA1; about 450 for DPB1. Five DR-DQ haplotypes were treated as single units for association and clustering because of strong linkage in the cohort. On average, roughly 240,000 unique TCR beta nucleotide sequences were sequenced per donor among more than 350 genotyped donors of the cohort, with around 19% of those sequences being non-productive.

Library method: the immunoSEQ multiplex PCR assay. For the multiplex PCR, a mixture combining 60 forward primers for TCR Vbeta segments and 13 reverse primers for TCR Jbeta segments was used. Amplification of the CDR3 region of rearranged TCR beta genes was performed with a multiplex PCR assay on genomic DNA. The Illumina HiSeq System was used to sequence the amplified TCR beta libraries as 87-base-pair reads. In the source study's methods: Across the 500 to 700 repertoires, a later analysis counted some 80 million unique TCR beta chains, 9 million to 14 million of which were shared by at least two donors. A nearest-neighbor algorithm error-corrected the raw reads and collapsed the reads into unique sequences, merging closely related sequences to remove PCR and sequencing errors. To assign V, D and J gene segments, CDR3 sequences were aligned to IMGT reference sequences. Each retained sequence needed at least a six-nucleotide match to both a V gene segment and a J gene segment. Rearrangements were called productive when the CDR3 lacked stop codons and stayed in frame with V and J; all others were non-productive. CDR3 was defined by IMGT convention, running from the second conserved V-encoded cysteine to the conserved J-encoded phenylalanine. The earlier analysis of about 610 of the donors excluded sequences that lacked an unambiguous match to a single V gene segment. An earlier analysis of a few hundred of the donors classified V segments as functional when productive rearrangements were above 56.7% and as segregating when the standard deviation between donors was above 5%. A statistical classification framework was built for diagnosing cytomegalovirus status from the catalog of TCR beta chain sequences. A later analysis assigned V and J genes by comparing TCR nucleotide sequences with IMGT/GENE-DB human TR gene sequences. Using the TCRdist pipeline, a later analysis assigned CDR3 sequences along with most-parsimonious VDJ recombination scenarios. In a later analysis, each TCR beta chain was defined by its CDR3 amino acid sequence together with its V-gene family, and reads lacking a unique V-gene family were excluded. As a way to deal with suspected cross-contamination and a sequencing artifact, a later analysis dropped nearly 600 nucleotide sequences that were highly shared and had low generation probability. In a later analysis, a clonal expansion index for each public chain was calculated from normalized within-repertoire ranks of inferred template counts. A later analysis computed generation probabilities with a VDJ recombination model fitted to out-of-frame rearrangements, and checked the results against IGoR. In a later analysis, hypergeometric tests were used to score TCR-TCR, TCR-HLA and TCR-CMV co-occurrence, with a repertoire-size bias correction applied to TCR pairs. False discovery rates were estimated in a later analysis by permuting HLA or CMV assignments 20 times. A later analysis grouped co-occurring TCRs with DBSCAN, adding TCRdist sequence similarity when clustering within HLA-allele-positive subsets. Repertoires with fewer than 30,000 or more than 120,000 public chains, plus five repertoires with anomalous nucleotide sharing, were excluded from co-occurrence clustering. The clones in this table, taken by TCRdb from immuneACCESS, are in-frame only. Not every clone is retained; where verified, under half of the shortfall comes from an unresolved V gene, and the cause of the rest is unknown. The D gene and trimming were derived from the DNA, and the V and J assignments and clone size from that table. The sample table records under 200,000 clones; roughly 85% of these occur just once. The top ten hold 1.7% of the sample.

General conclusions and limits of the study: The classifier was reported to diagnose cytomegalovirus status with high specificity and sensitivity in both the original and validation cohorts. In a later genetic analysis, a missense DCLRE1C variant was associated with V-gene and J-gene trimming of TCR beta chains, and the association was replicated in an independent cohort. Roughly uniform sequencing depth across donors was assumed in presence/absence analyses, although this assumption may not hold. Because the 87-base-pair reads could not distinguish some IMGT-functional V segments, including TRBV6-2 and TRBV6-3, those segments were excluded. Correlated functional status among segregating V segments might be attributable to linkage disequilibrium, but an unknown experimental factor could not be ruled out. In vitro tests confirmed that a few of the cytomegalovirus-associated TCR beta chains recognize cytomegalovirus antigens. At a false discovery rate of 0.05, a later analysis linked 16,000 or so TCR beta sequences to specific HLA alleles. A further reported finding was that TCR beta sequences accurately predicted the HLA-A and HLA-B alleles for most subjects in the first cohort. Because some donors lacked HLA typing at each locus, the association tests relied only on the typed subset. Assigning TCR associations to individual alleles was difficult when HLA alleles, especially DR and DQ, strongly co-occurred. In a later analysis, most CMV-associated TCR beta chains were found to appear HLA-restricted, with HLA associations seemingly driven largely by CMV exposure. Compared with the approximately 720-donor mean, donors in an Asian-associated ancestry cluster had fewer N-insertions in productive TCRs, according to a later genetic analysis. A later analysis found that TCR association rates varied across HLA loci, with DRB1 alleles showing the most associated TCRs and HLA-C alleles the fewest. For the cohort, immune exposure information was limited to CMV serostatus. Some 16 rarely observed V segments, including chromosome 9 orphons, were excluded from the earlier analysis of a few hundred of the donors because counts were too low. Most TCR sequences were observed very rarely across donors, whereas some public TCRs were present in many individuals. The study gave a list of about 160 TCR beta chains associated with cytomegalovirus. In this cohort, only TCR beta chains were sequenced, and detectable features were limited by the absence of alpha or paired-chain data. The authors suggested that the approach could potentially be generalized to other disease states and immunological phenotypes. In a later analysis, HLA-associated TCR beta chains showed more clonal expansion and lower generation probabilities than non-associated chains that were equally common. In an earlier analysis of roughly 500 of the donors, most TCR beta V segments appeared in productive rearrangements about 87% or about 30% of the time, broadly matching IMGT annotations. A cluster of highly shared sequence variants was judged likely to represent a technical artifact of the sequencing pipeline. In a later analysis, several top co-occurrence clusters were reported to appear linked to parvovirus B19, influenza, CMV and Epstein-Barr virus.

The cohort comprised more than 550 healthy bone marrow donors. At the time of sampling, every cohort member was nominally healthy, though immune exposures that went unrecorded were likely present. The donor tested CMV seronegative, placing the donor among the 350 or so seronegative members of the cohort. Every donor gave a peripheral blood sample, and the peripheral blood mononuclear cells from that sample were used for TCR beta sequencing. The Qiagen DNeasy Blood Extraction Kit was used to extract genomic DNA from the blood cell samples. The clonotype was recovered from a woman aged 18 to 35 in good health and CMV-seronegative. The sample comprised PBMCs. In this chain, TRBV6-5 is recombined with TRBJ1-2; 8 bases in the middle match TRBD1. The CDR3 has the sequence CASSGDRLRGYTF. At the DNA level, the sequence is TGTGCCAGCAGTGGGGACAGGCTGAGGGGCTACACCTTC.